Below, 7 T cell receptor beta chains from the same sample are listed, as sequenced in a study of T cell repertoires in cytomegalovirus infection. These TCRs are of unknown antigen specificity. TCRdb reprocessed the reads with MiXCR, giving one entry per CDR3 protein. The table records about 330,000 distinct CDR3 sequences, nearly 35% of them present only once. This specimen was cultured PBMCs, taken from culture after CMV antigen stimulation. Every receptor here comes from a human donor in good health (CMV status not recorded). Some clones in this sample may be carry-over from other donors' samples.

This clonotype was found a few times. The gene calls are TRBV6-2 or TRBV6-3 and TRBJ2-3; D perhaps matches TRBD2 (6 bases). Germline CDR1 reads MNHEY; CDR2 reads SVGEGT. V was cut by 0 bases and J by 1 base, with 11 bases left in between. This CDR3 has 16 amino acids. Here the CDR3 DNA reads TGTGCCAGCAGTTACTCGCCTAGCGTGGGCACAGATACGCAGTATTTT. This codes for CASSYSPSVGTDTQYF.

This clonotype was observed at least ten times. The V gene is TRBV7-2, the J gene TRBJ2-1, with 13 bases matching TRBD2. Germline trimming cut 5 bases from V and 7 bases from J; bases unmatched to any gene: 5. This CDR3 contains 15 residues. Germline CDR1 reads SGHTA; CDR2 reads FQGNSA. The CDR3 DNA is TGTGCCAGCAGCCGTACTAGCGGGAGGGTGAATGAGCAGTTCTTC. This gives the protein CASSRTSGRVNEQFF.

This clonotype was counted a few times. The chain uses TRBV7-6 and TRBJ2-3; 9 bases fit TRBD2. There are 14 residues in the CDR3. CDR1 SGHVS and CDR2 FNYEAQ come from the germline V gene. V shed 1 base and J 5 bases; nucleotides not matched to a gene: 1. In nucleotides, the CDR3 is TGTGCCAGCAGCTTAGAAGCGGGAGGAGATACGCAGTATTTT. Protein sequence: CASSLEAGGDTQYF.

The chain combines TRBV4-1 with TRBJ2-1; 7 nucleotides align to TRBD1. Germline CDR1 reads MGHRA; CDR2 reads YSYEKL. The V segment lost 1 base and the J segment 4 bases; nucleotides outside the gene matches: 7. The CDR3 has 16 amino acids. The CDR3 spells CASSQALGTDYNEQFF. The DNA of the CDR3 is TGCGCCAGCAGCCAAGCCCTAGGGACAGATTACAATGAGCAGTTCTTC.

This clonotype was observed a single time. The chain is built from TRBV7-9 and TRBJ2-1; D is possibly TRBD1 (5 bases). The CDR3 has 12 amino acids. The ends were cut back, 8 bases at V and 4 bases at J, with 9 bases in the middle. CDR1 and CDR2 from the germline V gene are SEHNR and FQNEAQ (reference sequence). In DNA form, the CDR3 reads TGTGCCAGCGGGGCAATATACAATGAGCAGTTCTTC. Amino acid sequence: CASGAIYNEQFF.

V usage is TRBV7-3 and J usage is TRBJ2-3; D gene ambiguous. V shed 3 bases and J shed 6 bases, with 7 bases lying between them. The CDR3 covers 12 residues. Germline V gene sequence: CDR1 SGHTA, CDR2 FQGTGA. Here the CDR3 DNA reads TGTGCCAGCAGCTTCTTCATGGATACGCAGTATTTT. The encoded protein is CASSFFMDTQYF.

The chain couples TRBV7-6 to TRBJ2-2; perhaps TRBD2 as D (5 bases). V shed 4 bases and J shed 4 bases, with 13 bases lying between them. Germline V gene data show CDR1 as SGHVS and CDR2 as FNYEAQ. CDR3 length equals 15 residues. CDR3 residues: CASSSEGPITGELFF. In DNA form, the CDR3 reads TGTGCCAGCAGCTCCGAGGGCCCCATCACCGGGGAGCTGTTTTTT.